These 21 T cell receptor beta chains share one sample of origin, sequenced in a study of T cell changes during pregnancy in multiple sclerosis. TCRdb's copy holds only in-frame clones and misses some; the assay was immunoSEQ multiplex PCR. The table records under 90,000 clones, about 92% of them present only once. The sequenced sample was peripheral blood, obtained in the second trimester of pregnancy. These receptors came from a female donor in good health, enrolled as a control in a pregnancy study.

The chain couples TRBV6-5 to TRBJ2-3; TRBD2 is a possible D gene (5 bases). V lost 2 bases to trimming and J lost 3 bases, with 9 bases between them. The germline V gene encodes CDR1 MNHEY and CDR2 SVGAGI. CDR3 length equals 14 residues. CDR3 residues: CASSYPTRTDTQYF. DNA of the CDR3: TGTGCCAGCAGTTACCCTACTAGGACAGATACGCAGTATTTT.

The chain links TRBV9 to TRBJ2-1; 12 nucleotides line up with TRBD2. V lost 4 bases to trimming and J lost 2 bases; unmatched junction nucleotides: 16. Germline V gene lookup returns CDR1 SGDLS and CDR2 YYNGEE. The CDR3 extends over 20 amino acids. The CDR3 DNA reads as TGTGCCAGCAGCTTAAACCTAGCGGGAGGGACCGGGGACGCCTACAATGAGCAGTTCTTC. It translates to CASSLNLAGGTGDAYNEQFF.

This chain uses TRBV4-1 with TRBJ2-7; 8 nucleotides match TRBD1. The CDR3 is made up of 14 amino acids. V was clipped by 4 bases and J by 1 base; unmatched bases: 3. Germline V gives CDR1 MGHRA, CDR2 YSYEKL. This CDR3 is CASSPGQGSYEQYF. DNA for the CDR3: TGCGCCAGCAGCCCAGGACAGGGATCCTACGAGCAGTACTTC.

In this sample, this clone turned up a few times. The V call is TRBV4-1, the J call TRBJ1-6, with 8 bases aligning to TRBD1. The germline CDR1 and CDR2 sequences are MGHRA and YSYEKL. This CDR3 has 16 residues. The J segment lost 9 bases and the V segment lost 3 bases, leaving 10 bases of the junction unmatched. The chain's CDR3 is CASSHLGQGSSSPLHF. The CDR3 region has the DNA TGCGCCAGCAGCCACCTCGGACAGGGAAGCTCTTCACCCCTCCACTTT.

The chain links TRBV28 to TRBJ2-1, with D perhaps matching TRBD2 (5 bases). The CDR3 loop spans 16 amino acids. CDR1 is MDHEN, CDR2 SYDVKM, per germline. The V and J ends lost 1 base and 8 bases respectively, with 18 bases between them. CDR3 nucleotide sequence: TGTGCCAGCAGTTTATTCGGGGAAAGAGTTGCGGATGAGCAGTTCTTC. It encodes CASSLFGERVADEQFF.

The CDR3 here is CASSADRGGEQYF. CDR3 in DNA: TGTGCCAGCAGCGCCGACAGGGGGGGCGAGCAGTACTTC. This chain joins TRBV7-8 and TRBJ2-7, with TRBD1 matching 9 bases. Germline assignment: CDR1 SGHVS and CDR2 FQNEAQ. Losses at the gene ends were 5 bases for V and 6 bases for J; bases not matched to a gene: 5. The CDR3 is made up of 13 amino acids.

This rearrangement joins TRBV19 to TRBJ2-1; TRBD2 aligns across 10 bases. CDR1 is LNHDA and CDR2 is SQIVND in the germline V gene (reference sequence). The trim removed 4 bases at V and 6 bases at J, leaving 6 bases unmatched. The CDR3 covers 15 residues. The CDR3 reads CASSSLAGVSNEQFF. The DNA for the CDR3 is TGTGCCAGTAGTAGCCTAGCGGGAGTAAGCAATGAGCAGTTCTTC.

This chain connects TRBV9 to TRBJ2-3, with 7 bases fitting TRBD2. Per germline, CDR1 SGDLS and CDR2 YYNGEE. The CDR3 is 14 amino acids. V lost 0 bases to trimming and J lost 4 bases; unmatched junction nucleotides: 2. The DNA for the CDR3 is TGTGCCAGCAGCGTAGGGCGGGAGCCAGATACGCAGTATTTT. It translates to CASSVGREPDTQYF.

The chain couples TRBV30 to TRBJ2-7; 11 bases agree with TRBD2. The V gene's germline CDR1 is GTSNPN and CDR2 SVGIG (reference sequence). Trimming removed 5 bases from V and 2 bases from J; junction bases left unmatched: 5. CDR3 size: 14 residues. CDR3 sequence: CAWGLAGGTYEQYF. The CDR3 DNA reads TGTGCCTGGGGGCTAGCGGGAGGTACCTACGAGCAGTACTTC.

The rearrangement joins TRBV28 to TRBJ1-2, with 9 bases aligning to TRBD1. J gave up 2 bases and V 3 bases, and 7 bases lay outside the gene matches. The germline V gene encodes CDR1 MDHEN and CDR2 SYDVKM. CDR3 size: 16 residues. The CDR3 sequence is CASSLFTGTGNYGYTF. The CDR3 coding sequence is TGTGCCAGCAGTTTGTTTACCGGGACAGGGAACTATGGCTACACCTTC.

The chain carries TRBV12-2 and TRBJ1-6; TRBD1, the D gene given by the table, was not confirmed from the DNA. TRBV12-2 is tagged as a pseudogene. The CDR3 length is 16 residues. In DNA, the CDR3 is TGTGCAAGTCGTCGAGCTTCCGGGACAAAGAATTCACCCCTCCACTTT. Translated, it gives CASRRASGTKNSPLHF.

The J gene is TRBJ1-4, the V gene TRBV2; 8 bases are shared with TRBD1. V trimming: 8 bases; J trimming: 5 bases; junction bases outside the gene matches: 4. Germline V gene sequence: CDR1 SNHLY, CDR2 FYNNEI. The CDR3 consists of 13 residues. In nucleotides, the CDR3 is TGTGCCAGCCATAGGACAGGGAATGAAAAACTGTTTTTT. It yields the protein CASHRTGNEKLFF. The variable domain in full, with the rest retrieved from reference TRBV2 and TRBJ1-4, is EPEVTQTPSHQVTQMGQEVILRCVPISNHLYFYWYRQILGQKVEFLVSFYNNEISEKSEIFDDQFSVERPDGSNFTLKIRSTKLEDSAMYFCASHRTGNEKLFFGSGTQLSVL.

The V and J genes are TRBV5-1 and TRBJ2-2; D gene unclear. CDR3 size: 13 residues. CDR1 and CDR2 from the germline V gene are SGHRS and YFSETQ. The V gene lost 1 base and the J gene lost 5 bases, with 6 bases spanning the gap. The CDR3 here is CASSLTVTGELFF. As DNA, the CDR3 is TGCGCCAGCAGCTTGACAGTAACCGGGGAGCTGTTTTTT.

The V gene is TRBV2, the J gene TRBJ2-2; TRBD1 agrees at 7 bases. CDR1 and CDR2 from the germline V gene are SNHLY and FYNNEI. This CDR3 comprises 15 residues. V lost 6 bases to trimming and J lost 1 base; unmatched junction nucleotides: 5. CDR3 protein: CASRTRTGNTGELFF. The CDR3 DNA sequence: TGTGCCAGCAGAACCCGGACAGGGAACACCGGGGAGCTGTTTTTT. The full variable domain, rest sourced from reference TRBV2 and TRBJ2-2, is EPEVTQTPSHQVTQMGQEVILRCVPISNHLYFYWYRQILGQKVEFLVSFYNNEISEKSEIFDDQFSVERPDGSNFTLKIRSTKLEDSAMYFCASRTRTGNTGELFFGEGSRLTVL.

This chain connects TRBV7-2 to TRBJ2-7; D is perhaps TRBD2 (5 bases). The CDR3 has 15 residues. Germline V gene sequence: CDR1 SGHTA, CDR2 FQGNSA. V lost 1 base, J lost 1 base, and 11 bases lay in between. The DNA of the CDR3 is TGTGCCAGCAGCTTAGAGGCTAGCCTTTCCTACGAGCAGTACTTC. As protein: CASSLEASLSYEQYF.

This chain uses TRBV10-2 with TRBJ2-1; TRBD1 matches at 8 bases. The J segment lost 7 bases and the V segment lost 8 bases, leaving 4 bases of the junction unmatched. CDR3 length: 12 residues. Looked up from germline, CDR1 is WSHSY and CDR2 is SAAADI. CDR3 nucleotide sequence: TGCGCCAGCTCTCAGGGGGCGAATGAGCAGTTCTTC. Translating it yields CASSQGANEQFF.

The CDR3 loop is CSVLVRTEAFF. CDR3 DNA: TGCAGCGTGCTTGTCCGGACTGAAGCTTTCTTT. The rearrangement uses TRBV29-1 and TRBJ1-1; D remains unclear. CDR3 length equals 11 residues. Germline lookup yields CDR1 SQVTM and CDR2 ANQGSEA. V gave up 6 bases and J gave up 5 bases, with 10 bases separating them.

CDR3 residues: CASSIGAHVFNSPLHF. The CDR3 DNA is TGTGCCAGTAGTATAGGGGCACATGTGTTTAATTCACCCCTCCACTTT. The gene calls are TRBV19 and TRBJ1-6; no reliable D call. This CDR3 region has 16 residues. V lost 1 base to trimming and J lost 6 bases, with 13 bases between them. From germline, CDR1 is LNHDA and CDR2 SQIVND (reference sequence).

This chain uses TRBV5-4 with TRBJ2-2; D is ambiguous. Germline CDR1 SGHNT, CDR2 YYREEE (reference sequence). The V gene lost 4 bases and the J gene lost 3 bases, with 7 bases spanning the gap. CDR3 length: 13 residues. The CDR3 spells CASSTDYTGELFF. The CDR3 DNA follows: TGTGCCAGCAGCACCGACTACACCGGGGAGCTGTTTTTT. The variable domain in full, completed from reference TRBV5-4 and TRBJ2-2, reads ETGVTQSPTHLIKTRGQQVTLRCSSQSGHNTVSWYQQALGQGPQFIFQYYREEENGRGNFPPRFSGLQFPNYSSELNVNALELDDSALYLCASSTDYTGELFFGEGSRLTVL.

In regard to this clone: At one end, the junction sequence differs from germline, possibly due to a read error. This chain connects TRBV27 to TRBJ2-7; perhaps TRBD1 as D (6 bases). CDR3 length: 15 residues. The germline CDR1 and CDR2 sequences are MNHEY and SMNVEV (reference sequence). This chain's CDR3 is CASILTGSGAYEQYF. CDR3 in DNA: TGTGCCAGCATTTTAACAGGGTCCGGAGCCTACGAGCAGTACTTC.

This chain links TRBV4-1 with TRBJ1-4; D not certain. The length of the CDR3 is 15 residues. Germline CDR1 MGHRA, CDR2 YSYEKL. The V and J ends lost 0 bases and 7 bases respectively, with 12 bases between them. The CDR3 DNA follows: TGCGCCAGCAGCCAAGAGGATGCGGGGAGTGAAAAACTGTTTTTT. Encoded protein: CASSQEDAGSEKLFF.